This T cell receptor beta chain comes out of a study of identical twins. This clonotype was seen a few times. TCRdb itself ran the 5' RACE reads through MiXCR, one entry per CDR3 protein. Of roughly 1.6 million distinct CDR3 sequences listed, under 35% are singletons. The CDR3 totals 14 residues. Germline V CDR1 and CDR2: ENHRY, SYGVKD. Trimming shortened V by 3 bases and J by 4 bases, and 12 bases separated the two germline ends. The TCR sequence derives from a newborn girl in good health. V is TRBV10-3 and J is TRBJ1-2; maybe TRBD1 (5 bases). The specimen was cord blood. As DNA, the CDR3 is TGTGCCATCAGTGACCCCACAGGTTCCTATGGCTACACCTTC. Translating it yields CAISDPTGSYGYTF.